The 15 T cell receptor beta chains given below trace back to one sample, sequenced in a study of blood T cell repertoires in COVID-19. Using immunoSEQ multiplex PCR, the repertoire was profiled, and TCRdb retains in-frame clones only, with some absent. The data hold approximately 93,000 clones, with roughly 89% observed a single time. Sequencing was performed on peripheral blood. The receptors stem from a man in his forties or fifties with active or convalescent COVID-19.

CDR3 residues: CATSRAKRLLLGSGNTIYF. The DNA for the CDR3 is TGTGCCACCAGCAGAGCAAAACGGTTGCTTCTCGGCTCTGGAAACACCATATATTTT. V usage is TRBV15 and J usage is TRBJ1-3; no clear D. Germline assignment: CDR1 LNHNV and CDR2 YYDKDF (reference sequence). V lost 1 base and J 0 bases, leaving 19 bases between the germline ends. The CDR3 is 19 amino acids.

This rearrangement joins TRBV10-2 to TRBJ1-2, with D maybe TRBD1 (5 bases). CDR3 length equals 17 residues. V lost 0 bases to trimming and J lost 4 bases, with 18 bases between them. Germline lookup yields CDR1 WSHSY and CDR2 SAAADI. Written as DNA, the CDR3 is TGCGCCAGCAGTGAGTCGATGCCATCAGGGATCGGCTATGGCTACACCTTC. Its translation is CASSESMPSGIGYGYTF.

J is TRBJ1-5 and V is TRBV12-5; D is undetermined. CDR3 length: 11 residues. Germline assignment: CDR1 LGHNT and CDR2 FRNRAP. Trimming stripped 5 bases from V and 10 bases from J, with 9 bases between. CDR3 sequence (DNA): TGTGCTAGTGGTCCCTTTCTTCCCCAGCATTTT. Amino acid sequence: CASGPFLPQHF.

The V call is TRBV9, the J call TRBJ1-4; TRBD1 matches 9 bases. Germline CDR1 is SGDLS and CDR2 is YYNGEE. J gave up 5 bases and V 0 bases, and 8 bases lay outside the gene matches. This CDR3 region has 17 residues. CDR3 nucleotides: TGTGCCAGCAGCGTAGGGTTAACAGGGGGCGGAAATGAAAAACTGTTTTTT. Translation gives CASSVGLTGGGNEKLFF.

Written as DNA, the CDR3 is TGCGCCAGCAGCTTGCTCGCAGGGAACTTAAACTATGGCTACACCTTC. Protein product: CASSLLAGNLNYGYTF. V is TRBV5-1 and J is TRBJ1-2; possibly TRBD1 for D (5 bases). The V end lost 1 base, the J end lost 2 bases, and 15 bases lay between the germline ends. CDR1 SGHRS and CDR2 YFSETQ come from the germline V gene. The CDR3 is 16 amino acids.

The chain recombines TRBV29-1 with TRBJ2-1; D is possibly TRBD1 (9 bases). The germline gives CDR1 SQVTM, CDR2 ANQGSEA. The V gene lost 6 bases and the J gene lost 5 bases, with 23 bases spanning the gap. This CDR3 contains 16 residues. CDR3: CSVLGGEGQGNNEQFF. In DNA, the CDR3 is TGCAGCGTGCTCGGGGGGGAAGGACAGGGGAACAATGAGCAGTTCTTC.

The chain recombines TRBV4-2 with TRBJ2-7, with D perhaps TRBD2 (6 bases). Trimming cost V 8 bases and J 0 bases, with 14 bases left between them. CDR1 LGHNA and CDR2 YNFKEQ come from the germline V gene. This CDR3 comprises 14 residues. The CDR3 spells CASSDYLSSYEQYF. The DNA for the CDR3 is TGTGCCAGCTCGGACTACCTTAGCTCCTACGAGCAGTACTTC.

The chain is built from TRBV3-1 (or the pseudogene TRBV3-2) and TRBJ2-7; D is perhaps TRBD2 (5 bases). V was cut by 1 base and J by 3 bases, with 10 bases left in between. Per germline, CDR1 LGHDT and CDR2 YNNKEL (reference sequence). This CDR3 has 14 amino acids. The DNA of the CDR3 is TGTGCCAGCAGCCAAGTGGACGGGGACTACGAGCAGTACTTC. The encoded protein is CASSQVDGDYEQYF.

CDR3 bases: TGTGCCAGCAGCTTCAGGACAGGGACGGGCTACAATGAGCAGTTCTTC. Encoded protein: CASSFRTGTGYNEQFF. The genes are TRBV5-8 and TRBJ2-1; the match to TRBD1 covers 8 bases. CDR3 size: 16 residues. J gave up 3 bases and V 2 bases, and 7 bases lay outside the gene matches. The germline V gene has CDR1 SGHTS and CDR2 YDEGEE.

This clone was seen a few times. J is TRBJ2-3 and V is TRBV5-1; TRBD2 is a possible D gene (5 bases). Trimming took 0 bases from V and 4 from J, leaving 12 bases between them. The CDR3 runs to 15 residues. Germline values: CDR1 SGHRS, CDR2 YFSETQ. CDR3 sequence (DNA): TGCGCCAGCAGCTTGGTTCCGGGAACTGCAGATACGCAGTATTTT. It yields the protein CASSLVPGTADTQYF.

The gene calls are TRBV27 and TRBJ2-3; possibly TRBD1 for D (5 bases). The CDR3 loop spans 14 amino acids. V was cut by 6 bases and J by 3 bases, with 13 bases left in between. The germline V gene has CDR1 MNHEY and CDR2 SMNVEV (reference sequence). DNA of the CDR3: TGTGCCAGCAGCCTCATCCCAGGGACAGATACGCAGTATTTT. It codes for CASSLIPGTDTQYF.

This chain uses TRBV19 with TRBJ1-1; 8 bases match TRBD1. This CDR3 comprises 14 residues. V was clipped by 6 bases and J by 2 bases; unmatched bases: 5. Germline-derived CDR1 and CDR2 are LNHDA and SQIVND (reference sequence). The CDR3 sequence: CASRTGVRNTEAFF. The CDR3 DNA sequence: TGTGCCAGTAGGACAGGGGTGCGAAACACTGAAGCTTTCTTT.

V and J are TRBV7-9 and TRBJ1-2; D gene ambiguous. The germline CDR1 and CDR2 sequences are SEHNR and FQNEAQ (reference sequence). The CDR3 loop spans 15 amino acids. V was pared by 3 bases and J by 7 bases, with 18 bases between. The CDR3 DNA is TGTGCCAGCAGCTTTTTATTCGGACTCCGCTGTGGCTACACCTTC. Residues: CASSFLFGLRCGYTF.

The rearrangement uses TRBV2 and TRBJ2-7; perhaps TRBD2 as D (5 bases). The V end lost 7 bases, the J end lost 3 bases, and 19 bases lay between the germline ends. The CDR3 has 15 residues. In germline, CDR1 is SNHLY, CDR2 FYNNEI. The CDR3 region is CASKLLGWRIYEQYF. The CDR3 DNA is TGTGCCAGCAAACTGTTAGGGTGGAGGATCTACGAGCAGTACTTC.

The CDR3 DNA reads as TGTGCCATCAGTCAACCTACACGTCCGGGACAGGGAGAAGACAGCTCTGGAAACACCATATATTTT. Its translation is CAISQPTRPGQGEDSSGNTIYF. The gene calls are TRBV10-3 and TRBJ1-3; TRBD1 agrees at 9 bases. This CDR3 comprises 22 residues. The V segment lost 5 bases and the J segment 0 bases; nucleotides outside the gene matches: 23. CDR1 and CDR2 (germline): ENHRY, SYGVKD.